One sample yielded the 19 T cell receptor beta chains listed below, sequenced in a study of blood T cell repertoires in COVID-19. Here immunoSEQ multiplex PCR was the method, and the copy in TCRdb shows in-frame clones only, minus some. This sample has over 50,000 clones; 70% to 90% occur once, and the top ten carry 4.5% to 5.5%. Source material: peripheral blood. Receptors were obtained from a man between 65 and 85 years old with acute or convalescent COVID-19.

The V gene is TRBV18, the J gene TRBJ2-3; 15 bases map to TRBD2. With V trimmed by 3 bases and J by 3 bases, 13 bases remained unmatched. Germline assignment: CDR1 KGHSH and CDR2 LQKENI. The CDR3 runs 20 residues. The CDR3: CASSPLGLAGGPSGTDTQYF. CDR3 sequence (DNA): TGTGCCAGCTCACCCCTGGGACTAGCGGGGGGTCCCTCAGGTACAGATACGCAGTATTTT.

The chain has TRBV3-1 (or the pseudogene TRBV3-2) and TRBJ2-7, with TRBD2 as a possible D gene (7 bases). The CDR3 length is 14 residues. The ends were cut back, 2 bases at V and 5 bases at J, with 13 bases in the middle. Per the germline V gene, CDR1 is LGHDT and CDR2 is YNNKEL (reference sequence). In DNA, the CDR3 is TGTGCCAGCAGCCAACGGGGGGCTCTGAACGAGCAGTACTTC. Encoded protein: CASSQRGALNEQYF.

This clone showed up just once. The genes are TRBV25-1 and TRBJ2-7; D not certain. The CDR3 spans 13 residues. Trimming removed 2 bases at V and 4 bases at J, with 9 bases between. Germline CDR1 is MGHDK and CDR2 is SYGVNS. The CDR3 bases are TGTGCCAGCAGTGAACCTCGGTCATACGAGCAGTACTTC. Amino acid sequence: CASSEPRSYEQYF.

The chain combines TRBV5-4 with TRBJ2-3; 15 positions match TRBD2. After removal of 4 bases from V and 0 bases from J, the junction contained 6 bases not matched to a gene. Germline CDR1 and CDR2: SGHNT and YYREEE (reference sequence). The CDR3 is 18 residues long. CDR3 sequence (DNA): TGTGCCAGCAGCCAAGGAGGGACTAGCGGGGGGAGCACAGATACGCAGTATTTT. Its translation is CASSQGGTSGGSTDTQYF.

This clone was detected once. V is TRBV30 and J is TRBJ1-5, with a weak D call TRBD1 (6 bases). The CDR3 has 14 amino acids. Trimming pared 7 bases from V and 6 bases from J, leaving 19 bases between. Germline V lookup: CDR1 GTSNPN, CDR2 SVGIG (reference sequence). The CDR3 DNA follows: TGTGCCTCCACCCCGGTGGGGGGGCCTCAGCCCCAGCATTTT. Encoded protein: CASTPVGGPQPQHF.

The V gene is TRBV5-1, the J gene TRBJ2-5, with D possibly matching TRBD1 (6 bases). This CDR3 region has 16 residues. V was shortened by 0 bases and J by 6 bases, with 18 bases between the two germline ends. Germline V gene lookup returns CDR1 SGHRS and CDR2 YFSETQ. CDR3 in amino acids: CASSLGGTGSEKTQYF. CDR3 DNA: TGCGCCAGCAGCTTGGGGGGCACAGGGTCCGAAAAGACCCAGTACTTC.

The CDR3 region is CASSLLRGGGEQFF. Here the CDR3 DNA reads TGTGCCAGCAGTTTATTAAGGGGAGGGGGTGAGCAGTTCTTC. This chain uses TRBV27 with TRBJ2-1, with D maybe TRBD2 (7 bases). Germline CDR1 is MNHEY and CDR2 is SMNVEV (reference sequence). CDR3 size: 14 residues. V lost 1 base to trimming and J lost 9 bases, with 13 bases between them.

The gene calls are TRBV4-2 and TRBJ2-2; possibly TRBD1 for D (7 bases). This CDR3 is built from 16 residues. The germline V gene has CDR1 LGHNA and CDR2 YNFKEQ. Trimming took 2 bases from V and 4 from J, leaving 14 bases between them. In DNA form, the CDR3 reads TGTGCCAGCAGCCAAAATAGCCAGGGGGGCACCGGGGAGCTGTTTTTT. This translates into CASSQNSQGGTGELFF.

The chain is built from TRBV12-3 or TRBV12-4 and TRBJ1-5; maybe TRBD1 (5 bases). The germline V and J ends were trimmed by 0 bases and 11 bases, with 8 bases remaining between them. The CDR3 length is 12 residues. CDR3 in amino acids: CASSLAKGTQHF. The CDR3, as DNA: TGTGCCAGCAGTTTAGCGAAGGGGACCCAGCATTTT.

The chain combines TRBV7-3 with TRBJ1-3; the D gene is possibly TRBD1 (6 bases). Trimming removed 3 bases from V and 2 bases from J, with 14 bases in between. The CDR3 runs to 16 residues. Per the germline V gene, CDR1 is SGHTA and CDR2 is FQGTGA. CDR3 sequence reads: CASSLGAWSPGNTIYF. For the CDR3, the DNA is TGTGCCAGCAGCTTGGGGGCTTGGTCCCCTGGAAACACCATATATTTT.

This rearrangement joins TRBV4-1 to TRBJ2-1; tentatively, D is TRBD2 (6 bases). Trimming left V 4 bases short and J 2 bases short, with 9 bases between. Germline V gives CDR1 MGHRA, CDR2 YSYEKL. The CDR3 length is 14 residues. The CDR3 is CASSRGVPYNEQFF. CDR3 DNA: TGCGCCAGCAGCCGGGGGGTGCCCTACAATGAGCAGTTCTTC.

CDR3 sequence reads: CASSLDPGGRGSSYNEQFF. Written as DNA, the CDR3 is TGTGCCAGCAGCTTAGATCCGGGGGGTAGGGGGAGCTCCTACAATGAGCAGTTCTTC. The V gene is TRBV11-3, the J gene TRBJ2-1; D possibly corresponds to TRBD2 (7 bases). This CDR3 comprises 19 residues. Germline CDR1 and CDR2: SGHNT and YENEEA. V was cut by 0 bases and J by 0 bases, with 18 bases left in between. The whole variable domain, remainder taken from reference TRBV11-3 and TRBJ2-1, is EAGVVQSPRYKIIEKKQPVAFWCNPISGHNTLYWYLQNLGQGPELLIRYENEEAVDDSQLPKDRFSAERLKGVDSTLKIQPAELGDSAVYLCASSLDPGGRGSSYNEQFFGPGTRLTVL.

This clone was recorded a few times. The CDR3 DNA follows: TGTGCCAGCAGCGTAGAACAGGGGGCACGCTATGGCTACACCTTC. Its protein product is CASSVEQGARYGYTF. The rearrangement joins TRBV9 to TRBJ1-2, with 9 bases identical to TRBD1. With V trimmed by 0 bases and J by 4 bases, 4 bases remained unmatched. Germline V gene sequence: CDR1 SGDLS, CDR2 YYNGEE. CDR3 length: 15 residues.

This clone appeared once. This chain links TRBV5-8 with TRBJ1-5; 8 bases align to TRBD1. With 4 bases clipped from V and 3 bases from J, the junction kept 3 bases outside the gene matches. Per germline, CDR1 SGHTS and CDR2 YDEGEE. This CDR3 contains 14 residues. CDR3 protein: CASSLDRVNQPQHF. The CDR3 DNA reads as TGTGCCAGCAGCCTGGACAGGGTCAATCAGCCCCAGCATTTT.

The chain couples TRBV2 to TRBJ2-5; the match to TRBD1 covers 7 bases. The CDR3 is made up of 13 amino acids. Trimming at V came to 6 bases and at J to 4 bases, leaving 5 bases not matched to a gene. The germline V gene has CDR1 SNHLY and CDR2 FYNNEI. The CDR3 reads CASSGDSRETQYF. The CDR3 nucleotides read TGTGCCAGCAGCGGGGACAGCAGAGAGACCCAGTACTTC.

The count of this clone is one. The gene calls are TRBV4-1 and TRBJ2-5; possible D gene TRBD1, 5 bases. This CDR3 has 13 amino acids. Trimming took 3 bases from V and 5 from J, leaving 10 bases between them. The germline CDR1 and CDR2 sequences are MGHRA and YSYEKL. As DNA, the CDR3 is TGCGCCAGCAGCCAGAAGACAGACGAGACCCAGTACTTC. It specifies CASSQKTDETQYF.

The rearrangement uses TRBV6-5 and TRBJ2-7; 8 nucleotides line up with TRBD1. The germline V gene encodes CDR1 MNHEY and CDR2 SVGAGI. V lost 6 bases, J lost 0 bases, and 7 bases stayed unmatched. The CDR3 consists of 15 residues. CDR3 sequence reads: CASSPRQGPSYEQYF. CDR3 bases: TGTGCCAGCAGCCCGAGACAGGGGCCCTCCTACGAGCAGTACTTC.

The genes are TRBV23-1 and TRBJ2-1; tentatively, D is TRBD2 (6 bases). TRBV23-1 is sorted into the ORF group, with uncertain function. The CDR3 runs to 14 residues. V was cut by 7 bases and J by 4 bases, with 14 bases left in between. The DNA for the CDR3 is TGCGCCAGCACCCCGTCGGGGGTATACAATGAGCAGTTCTTC. This gives the protein CASTPSGVYNEQFF.

The V gene is TRBV18, the J gene TRBJ2-1, with unresolved D. Germline V gene data show CDR1 as KGHSH and CDR2 as LQKENI. The CDR3 runs to 14 residues. The V and J ends lost 2 bases and 6 bases respectively, with 11 bases between them. CDR3 nucleotide sequence: TGTGCCAGCTCACCAGGAGAAAGGCCCAATGAGCAGTTCTTC. Translating it yields CASSPGERPNEQFF.